This record looks at one T cell receptor (beta chain) sequence and its context. Antigen specificity is unknown. The germline V gene encodes CDR1 SGHRS and CDR2 YFSETQ. Trimming shortened V by 4 bases and J by 10 bases, and 9 bases separated the two germline ends. The CDR3 sequence is 11 residues long. Per the authors' pipeline: Junction-only sequences produced by ImmunoSEQ had no quality scores, so filtering differed. Data came from immunoSEQ multiplex PCR; TCRdb stores just in-frame clones and leaves some out. The V and J calls and clone size come from that table; D and trimming were worked out from the DNA. The sample includes about 1.9 million clones, 93% of them seen just once. CD8 cells classed as naive were CD45RO-negative and positively selected for CCR7, excluding terminally differentiated effector memory CD45RA+ cells. The sample originates from a study of shared clonotypes between healthy human individuals. In the study overall: Every donor yielded three CD4 naive, three CD4 memory, two CD8 naive and one CD8 memory plate.

Study results and limitations: Relative to clonotypes present in all four donors, those not shared had lower generation probabilities. The authors expected sequencing depth to affect clonotype sharing among donors.

The chain employs TRBV5-1 and TRBJ2-1, with D unclear. Sequenced material: naive CD8+ T cells from PBMCs. This sequence was found in a man between 18 and 29 years old in good health. Some clones in this sample may be carry-over from other donors' samples. The DNA of the CDR3 is TGCGCCAGCAGCAACGGGTTGGAGCAGTTCTTC. It encodes CASSNGLEQFF.